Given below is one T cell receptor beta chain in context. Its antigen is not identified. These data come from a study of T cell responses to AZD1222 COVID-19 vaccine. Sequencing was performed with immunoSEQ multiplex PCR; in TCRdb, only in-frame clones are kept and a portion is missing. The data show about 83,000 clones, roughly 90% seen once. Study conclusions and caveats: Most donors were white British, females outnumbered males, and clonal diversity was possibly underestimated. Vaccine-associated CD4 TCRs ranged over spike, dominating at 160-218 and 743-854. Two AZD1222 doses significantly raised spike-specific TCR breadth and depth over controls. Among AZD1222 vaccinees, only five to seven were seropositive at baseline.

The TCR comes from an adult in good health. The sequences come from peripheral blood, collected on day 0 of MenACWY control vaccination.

CDR3 sequence (DNA): TGTGCCAGCAGTGACCTTGGAGCGGGGGGCACAGATACGCAGTATTTT. This codes for CASSDLGAGGTDTQYF. The chain is built from TRBV28 and TRBJ2-3; 8 positions match TRBD2. Germline assignment: CDR1 MDHEN and CDR2 SYDVKM. This CDR3 has 16 residues. The V and J ends lost 5 bases and 1 base, in that order; junction bases with no gene match: 8.